Listed below are T cell receptor beta chains from one sample, sequenced in a study of T cell repertoires in cytomegalovirus infection. From the reads, TCRdb called clonotypes with MiXCR, one entry per CDR3 protein. This table holds 290,000 or so distinct CDR3 sequences, roughly a tenth found once. Sequenced material: PBMCs. The receptor set was obtained from a human donor in good health (CMV status not recorded). Some clones in this sample may be carry-over from other donors' samples. Both conserved end residues are part of each CDR3. D genes are given only for firm matches. Expanded clones get a size class; other rows say once, few or many, or leave the size out.

cdr3_length	clone_size	v_call	d_call	j_call	cdr3_aa	cdr3_nt
15	NA	TRBV19	TRBD1	TRBJ1-1	CASRPRDRGRTEAFF	TGTGCCAGTAGGCCCCGTGACAGGGGGCGAACTGAAGCTTTCTTT
15	many	TRBV7-9	NA	TRBJ1-2	CASSPVAGMSYGYTF	TGTGCCAGCAGCCCCGTGGCAGGGATGAGCTATGGCTACACCTTC
13	NA	TRBV20-1	NA	TRBJ1-3	CSARGESGNTIYF	TGCAGTGCTAGAGGTGAATCTGGAAACACCATATATTTT
17	many	TRBV11-3	NA	TRBJ2-1	CASSLAVDSPGYNEQFF	TGTGCCAGCAGCTTAGCCGTGGACAGCCCCGGATACAATGAGCAGTTCTTC
15	few	TRBV29-1	NA	TRBJ1-2	CSAVIAEEGSYGYTF	TGCAGCGCCGTGATCGCCGAGGAGGGGTCTTATGGCTACACCTTC
14	few	TRBV20-1	TRBD2	TRBJ2-5	CSAAAGGGRETQYF	TGCAGTGCTGCAGCGGGGGGGGGTCGTGAGACCCAGTACTTC
15	many	TRBV28	TRBD1	TRBJ2-2	CASRSGTANTGELFF	TGTGCCAGCAGATCCGGGACAGCGAACACCGGGGAGCTGTTTTTT
16	many	TRBV7-8	TRBD1	TRBJ1-4	CASSARPGQRNEKLFF	TGTGCCAGCAGCGCAAGGCCGGGACAGCGTAATGAAAAACTGTTTTTT
16	many	TRBV5-8	NA	TRBJ1-1	CASSPGLAGWDTEAFF	TGTGCCAGCAGCCCGGGGCTAGCTGGCTGGGACACTGAAGCTTTCTTT
13	many	TRBV29-1	NA	TRBJ1-1	CSVTTGLNTEAFF	TGCAGCGTGACCACCGGGCTTAACACTGAAGCTTTCTTT
13	few	TRBV20-1	NA	TRBJ2-1	CSARDPGRTEQFF	TGCAGTGCTAGAGATCCAGGTCGTACTGAGCAGTTCTTC
13	many	TRBV12-5	NA	TRBJ1-1	CASGLEMRGRAFF	TGTGCTAGTGGTTTGGAGATGCGGGGGAGAGCTTTCTTT
14	NA	TRBV20-1	NA	TRBJ2-1	CSARAMGWYNEQFF	TGCAGTGCTAGGGCCATGGGTTGGTACAATGAGCAGTTCTTC
14	many	TRBV6-4	NA	TRBJ2-1	CASSAGDGHNEQFF	TGTGCCAGCAGTGCCGGTGACGGCCACAATGAGCAGTTCTTC
12	NA	TRBV27	NA	TRBJ2-1	CASRRPGGEQFF	TGTGCCAGCAGACGACCCGGGGGTGAGCAGTTCTTC
16	NA	TRBV19	NA	TRBJ2-2	CASSPSGATHAGELFF	TGTGCCAGTAGTCCCTCTGGGGCCACACACGCCGGGGAGCTGTTTTTT
18	NA	TRBV7-9	TRBD2	TRBJ2-5	CASSLAGTSGGITETQYF	TGTGCCAGCAGCTTAGCTGGGACTAGCGGGGGGATCACGGAGACCCAGTACTTC
15	few	TRBV10-3	TRBD1	TRBJ1-1	CAISESDRRKSEAFF	TGTGCCATCAGTGAGTCGGACAGGAGGAAGTCTGAAGCTTTCTTT
13	NA	TRBV5-5	NA	TRBJ1-1	CASVGQVNTEAFF	TGTGCCAGCGTGGGACAAGTGAACACTGAAGCTTTCTTT
14	many	TRBV7-2	NA	TRBJ1-5	CASSLVQTGQPQHF	TGTGCCAGCAGCTTAGTTCAGACAGGCCAGCCCCAGCATTTT
15	NA	TRBV14	NA	TRBJ2-3	CASSQGAPNTDTQYF	TGTGCCAGCAGCCAAGGAGCACCTAACACAGATACGCAGTATTTT
14	few	TRBV20-1	TRBD1	TRBJ2-7	CSASDRGDLGEQYF	TGCAGTGCTTCAGACAGGGGCGACTTGGGGGAGCAGTACTTC
17	many	TRBV12-3/TRBV12-4	NA	TRBJ2-5	CASSLNNLPGAQETQYF	TGTGCCAGCAGTTTAAACAACCTCCCAGGAGCCCAAGAGACCCAGTACTTC
15	many	TRBV14	NA	TRBJ1-2	CASSQEGGAGYGYTF	TGTGCCAGCAGCCAAGAAGGAGGAGCGGGCTATGGCTACACCTTC
13	few	TRBV29-1	TRBD2	TRBJ2-1	CRVAGGQNNEQFF	TGCAGGGTGGCGGGGGGGCAAAACAATGAGCAGTTCTTC
16	many	TRBV19	NA	TRBJ1-1	CASSIRRELMNTEAFF	TGTGCCAGTAGTATCCGCAGGGAGCTCATGAACACTGAAGCTTTCTTT
14	many	TRBV24-1	NA	TRBJ2-2	CATRRAGDLGELFF	TGTGCCACCAGGAGGGCAGGGGATCTCGGCGAGCTGTTTTTT
16	NA	TRBV18	NA	TRBJ2-3	CASSPRQTSSTDTQYF	TGTGCCAGCTCACCAAGGCAGACGTCTAGCACAGATACGCAGTATTTT
14	NA	TRBV19	NA	TRBJ2-2	CASKEGRLGGELFF	TGTGCCAGTAAGGAGGGGCGCCTTGGCGGGGAGCTGTTTTTT
16	many	TRBV6-2/TRBV6-3	TRBD1	TRBJ2-1	CASSSQGVSSYNEQFF	TGTGCCAGCAGTTCCCAGGGGGTAAGCTCCTACAATGAGCAGTTCTTC
14	many	TRBV6-5	NA	TRBJ2-1	CASSYGGSYNEQFF	TGTGCCAGCAGTTACGGCGGTTCCTACAATGAGCAGTTCTTC